A single sample gave rise to the 21 T cell receptor beta chains below, sequenced in a study of T cell responses to AZD1222 COVID-19 vaccine. Generated by immunoSEQ multiplex PCR, the TCRdb table keeps only in-frame clones and is missing some. The sample has under 100,000 clones; 90% to 95% are singletons. The input for sequencing was peripheral blood, taken on day 0 of AZD1222 vaccination. Receptor source: an adult in good health.

The table lists this clone with a count of one. The genes are TRBV5-1 and TRBJ2-3; a weak D match, TRBD1 (6 bases). From germline, CDR1 is SGHRS and CDR2 YFSETQ. The CDR3 sequence is 14 residues long. Between the trimmed V and J ends, which lost 4 bases and 2 bases, there was a span of 11 bases. For the CDR3, the DNA is TGCGCCAGCAGCCCGACAGGCGACACAGATACGCAGTATTTT. Its protein product is CASSPTGDTDTQYF.

This clone came up once. V gene TRBV19 combines with J gene TRBJ2-2, with TRBD1 identical over 12 bases. Germline CDR1 LNHDA, CDR2 SQIVND (reference sequence). Unmatched junction bases numbered 6, after V lost 5 bases and J lost 5 bases. CDR3 length: 16 residues. The CDR3 region is CASSRGTGGLTGELFF. The CDR3, as DNA: TGTGCCAGTAGTCGCGGGACAGGGGGCTTGACCGGGGAGCTGTTTTTT.

The rearrangement joins TRBV7-9 to TRBJ2-7; D possibly matches TRBD1 or TRBD2 (5 bases each). The ends were cut back, 2 bases at V and 4 bases at J, with 15 bases in the middle. CDR3 length: 15 residues. CDR1 SEHNR and CDR2 FQNEAQ come from the germline V gene (reference sequence). CDR3 in DNA: TGTGCCAGCAGCTTAACCTCAGGGAGAACTTACGAGCAGTACTTC. Protein: CASSLTSGRTYEQYF.

V is TRBV5-8 and J is TRBJ2-3; maybe TRBD2 (5 bases). Trimming shortened V by 2 bases and J by 6 bases, and 10 bases separated the two germline ends. Per germline, CDR1 SGHTS and CDR2 YDEGEE. The CDR3 runs to 13 residues. This chain's CDR3 is CASSFGRGDTQYF. The CDR3 DNA follows: TGTGCCAGCAGCTTCGGCCGCGGGGATACGCAGTATTTT.

The chain combines TRBV12-3 or TRBV12-4 with TRBJ1-6, with D possibly TRBD1 on 6 matching bases. The germline V and J ends were trimmed by 8 bases and 8 bases, with 10 bases remaining between them. This CDR3 contains 12 residues. The CDR3 sequence: CASSDRYSPLHF. The CDR3 DNA follows: TGTGCCAGCTCGGACAGATATTCACCCCTCCACTTT.

The rearrangement uses TRBV5-1 and TRBJ2-1; no firm D call. This CDR3 is 16 amino acids long. The V end lost 0 bases, the J end lost 3 bases, and 13 bases lay between the germline ends. CDR1 is SGHRS and CDR2 is YFSETQ in the germline V gene. In nucleotides, the CDR3 is TGCGCCAGCAGCTTGGGTACGGCGTCGGTCTACAATGAGCAGTTCTTC. This codes for CASSLGTASVYNEQFF.

V is TRBV9 and J is TRBJ1-3; D ambiguous. Germline CDR1 and CDR2: SGDLS and YYNGEE. The V gene lost 4 bases and the J gene lost 0 bases, with 14 bases spanning the gap. This CDR3 comprises 16 residues. Here the CDR3 reads CASSPYGPTSGNTIYF. In DNA form, the CDR3 reads TGTGCCAGCAGCCCCTACGGGCCAACCTCTGGAAACACCATATATTTT.

This chain connects TRBV3-1 (or the pseudogene TRBV3-2) to TRBJ1-2, with unresolved D. V was clipped by 0 bases and J by 6 bases, with 11 bases between them. This CDR3 is built from 14 residues. In germline, CDR1 is LGHDT, CDR2 YNNKEL (reference sequence). The CDR3 protein is CASSQDQSYHGYTF. The CDR3 coding sequence is TGTGCCAGCAGCCAAGATCAAAGTTATCATGGCTACACCTTC.

This chain joins TRBV5-1 and TRBJ2-1, with 11 bases lining up with TRBD2. The germline V gene has CDR1 SGHRS and CDR2 YFSETQ. J gave up 9 bases and V 4 bases, and 6 bases lay outside the gene matches. The CDR3 consists of 14 residues. The CDR3 spells CASSPASGGREQFF. The CDR3 DNA reads TGCGCCAGCAGCCCCGCTAGCGGGGGGCGTGAGCAGTTCTTC.

The V call is TRBV3-1 (or the pseudogene TRBV3-2), the J call TRBJ1-5, with D unresolved. V gave up 4 bases and J gave up 5 bases, with 15 bases separating them. This CDR3 has 15 residues. The germline V gene encodes CDR1 LGHDT and CDR2 YNNKEL (reference sequence). CDR3 amino acids: CASSPGPTGYQPQHF. The CDR3 DNA sequence: TGTGCCAGCAGCCCCGGACCGACGGGGTATCAGCCCCAGCATTTT.

This chain uses TRBV2 with TRBJ2-7, with 12 positions matching TRBD1. CDR1 and CDR2 from the germline V gene are SNHLY and FYNNEI. There are 14 residues in the CDR3. V dropped 7 bases and J dropped 7; count of bases not matched to a gene: 8. The DNA for the CDR3 is TGTGCCAGCACTACGGGACAGGGGGCGTCTGAGCAGTACTTC. This encodes CASTTGQGASEQYF. Supplemented by reference TRBV2 and TRBJ2-7, the full variable domain reads EPEVTQTPSHQVTQMGQEVILRCVPISNHLYFYWYRQILGQKVEFLVSFYNNEISEKSEIFDDQFSVERPDGSNFTLKIRSTKLEDSAMYFCASTTGQGASEQYFGPGTRLTVT.

This chain connects TRBV10-3 to TRBJ2-1, with 12 bases matching TRBD2. J lost 5 bases, V lost 0 bases, and 5 bases had no gene match. There are 17 residues in the CDR3. Germline CDR1 is ENHRY and CDR2 is SYGVKD. The CDR3 nucleotides read TGTGCCATCAGTGAGTCGACGACTAGCGGGGGAAACAATGAGCAGTTCTTC. This gives the protein CAISESTTSGGNNEQFF.

Points on this clone: A junction boundary mismatches the germline segment, possibly from a read error. The rearrangement links TRBV7-7 to TRBJ1-5; 7 bases agree with TRBD1. The CDR3 covers 16 residues. Germline V gene data show CDR1 as SSHAT and CDR2 as FNYEAQ (reference sequence). The CDR3 spells CASSLGTVYSNQPQHF. The CDR3 DNA sequence: TGTGCTAGCAGCTTAGGGACAGTTTATAGCAATCAGCCCCAGCATTTT.

J is TRBJ1-1 and V is TRBV2, with D perhaps matching TRBD1 (5 bases). Germline-derived CDR1 and CDR2 are SNHLY and FYNNEI. The V end lost 7 bases, the J end lost 5 bases, and 17 bases lay between the germline ends. This CDR3 contains 14 residues. The CDR3 region has the DNA TGTGCCAGCACTGGGGGTAGGGCGGGGACTGAAGCTTTCTTT. Translation gives CASTGGRAGTEAFF.

The CDR3 loop reads CASSYVRGQMETQYF. The CDR3, as DNA: TGTGCCAGCAGTTACGTGCGGGGGCAGATGGAGACCCAGTACTTC. The chain recombines TRBV6-6 with TRBJ2-5; D possibly corresponds to TRBD2 (7 bases). The CDR3 runs 15 residues. V lost 2 bases and J lost 5, with 15 bases in between. Germline loops: CDR1 MNHNY, CDR2 SVGAGI (reference sequence).

This clone has only one observation. The chain uses TRBV5-4 and TRBJ1-3; D remains unclear. CDR1 SGHNT and CDR2 YYREEE come from the germline V gene (reference sequence). Trimming took 2 bases from V and 7 from J, leaving 10 bases between them. This CDR3 spans 13 amino acids. The CDR3 DNA reads TGTGCCAGCAGCTTAACCCCGGGGAACACCATATATTTT. Amino acids: CASSLTPGNTIYF.

The gene calls are TRBV27 and TRBJ2-3, with TRBD1 matching over 12 bases. The germline gives CDR1 MNHEY, CDR2 SMNVEV (reference sequence). The CDR3 covers 17 residues. With 6 bases clipped from V and 6 bases from J, the junction kept 13 bases outside the gene matches. The CDR3: CASRANRDRGPMDTQYF. For the CDR3, the DNA is TGTGCCAGCAGGGCAAACCGGGACAGGGGGCCTATGGATACGCAGTATTTT.

The gene calls are TRBV10-3 and TRBJ2-6; no clear D gene. The CDR3 totals 16 residues. Germline V gene sequence: CDR1 ENHRY, CDR2 SYGVKD. V was cut by 4 bases and J by 1 base, with 11 bases left in between. As DNA, the CDR3 is TGTGCCATCAGTGGGGGTAGGGAATCTGGGGCCAACGTCCTGACTTTC. This translates into CAISGGRESGANVLTF.

The chain recombines TRBV19 with TRBJ2-1; D is ambiguous. Germline CDR1 LNHDA, CDR2 SQIVND (reference sequence). The CDR3 contains 13 residues. The V gene lost 10 bases and the J gene lost 5 bases, with 15 bases spanning the gap. CDR3 in DNA: TGTGCCACCAACCTACGTTCACACAATGAGCAGTTCTTC. Its translation: CATNLRSHNEQFF.

The chain joins TRBV6-5 to TRBJ1-2, with 7 bases aligning to TRBD1. From germline, CDR1 is MNHEY and CDR2 SVGAGI. The junction had 8 bases not matched to a gene; V was cut back by 6 bases and J by 4 bases. The CDR3 runs to 14 residues. The CDR3 nucleotides are TGTGCCAGCAGCCCCGGGACAGCCGGCTATGGCTACACCTTC. Its translation: CASSPGTAGYGYTF.

The V and J genes are TRBV6-1 and TRBJ1-4; 12 bases are shared with TRBD1. V trimming: 1 base; J trimming: 8 bases; junction bases outside the gene matches: 2. This CDR3 spans 15 amino acids. In germline, CDR1 is MNHNS, CDR2 SASEGT. CDR3 residues: CASSEGGTGGEKLFF. DNA for the CDR3: TGTGCCAGCAGTGAAGGCGGGACAGGGGGCGAAAAACTGTTTTTT.